Sequencing of this T cell receptor (beta chain) was carried out in a study of T cell responses to AZD1222 COVID-19 vaccine. Points from the study as a whole: At baseline, just a handful of AZD1222 recipients tested seropositive.

Only in-frame clones appear in the TCRdb table, and some are missing; sequencing was by immunoSEQ multiplex PCR. The sample yields some 140,000 clones, roughly 80% seen once. Comments on this clone: Its matching antigen is unknown.

From germline, CDR1 is ENHRY and CDR2 SYGVKD. V was pared by 2 bases and J by 3 bases, with 10 bases between. The CDR3 length is 14 residues. The chain is built from TRBV10-3 and TRBJ1-2, with D perhaps TRBD1 (6 bases). Source: peripheral blood, taken on day 0 of AZD1222 vaccination. This TCR came from an adult in good health. CDR3 sequence: CAISETGWDYGYTF. CDR3 sequence (DNA): TGTGCCATCAGTGAGACAGGGTGGGACTATGGCTACACCTTC.